The 18 T cell receptor beta chains in this list originate from one sample, sequenced in a study of cytomegalovirus exposure and HLA in healthy donors. PCR amplification relied on 60 Vbeta primers (plus 13 Jbeta primers). Sequenced by immunoSEQ multiplex PCR; TCRdb stores in-frame clones only, minus some. The sample includes about 190,000 clones, around 85% of them seen just once. The specimen was PBMCs. Receptor source: a boy between 2 and 15 years old in good health and CMV-seronegative.

The chain recombines TRBV4-2 with TRBJ2-3; maybe TRBD2 (5 bases). The CDR3 sequence is 14 residues long. Germline V CDR1 and CDR2: LGHNA, YNFKEQ. Trimming removed 2 bases at V and 2 bases at J, with 8 bases between. The CDR3 spells CASSQPGDTDTQYF. The DNA of the CDR3 is TGTGCCAGCAGCCAACCCGGGGACACAGATACGCAGTATTTT.

The chain uses TRBV27 and TRBJ1-2; a possible D gene is TRBD1 (5 bases). CDR3 size: 13 residues. Between the trimmed V and J ends, which lost 5 bases and 2 bases, there was a span of 9 bases. Germline V CDR1 and CDR2: MNHEY, SMNVEV (reference sequence). This CDR3 is CASSRQLNYGYTF. CDR3 nucleotide sequence: TGTGCCAGCAGTAGACAGTTAAACTATGGCTACACCTTC.

This clone came up once. The V gene is TRBV20-1, the J gene TRBJ2-1, with unresolved D. Germline lookup yields CDR1 DFQATT and CDR2 SNEGSKA (reference sequence). The germline V and J ends were trimmed by 3 bases and 4 bases, with 4 bases remaining between them. The CDR3 totals 11 residues. CDR3 region: CSASGYNEQFF. The CDR3 nucleotides read TGCAGTGCTAGCGGTTACAATGAGCAGTTCTTC.

The rearrangement uses TRBV7-9 and TRBJ1-1, with 9 bases fitting TRBD1. J was trimmed by 6 bases and V by 6 bases; bases with no gene match: 5. Germline values: CDR1 SEHNR, CDR2 FQNEAQ (reference sequence). CDR3 length equals 13 residues. CDR3 sequence reads: CASRGQGRAEAFF. The DNA of the CDR3 is TGTGCCAGCAGAGGACAGGGGAGAGCTGAAGCTTTCTTT.

The chain couples TRBV2 to TRBJ2-7; 9 bases are shared with TRBD1. This CDR3 comprises 13 residues. The germline gives CDR1 SNHLY, CDR2 FYNNEI. Germline trimming cut 6 bases from V and 4 bases from J; bases unmatched to any gene: 4. DNA of the CDR3: TGTGCCAGCAGACCGGGACAGGGTTACGAGCAGTACGTC. Its protein is CASRPGQGYEQYV.

The chain couples TRBV28 to TRBJ1-1; D remains ambiguous. V lost 2 bases and J lost 11, with 12 bases in between. This CDR3 is 12 amino acids long. Looked up from germline, CDR1 is MDHEN and CDR2 is SYDVKM. As DNA, the CDR3 is TGTGCCAGCAGTTTAAGTGTCGGGGAGGCTTTCTTT. Its translation is CASSLSVGEAFF. The full variable domain, completed using reference TRBV28 and TRBJ1-1, is DVKVTQSSRYLVKRTGEKVFLECVQDMDHENMFWYRQDPGLGLRLIYFSYDVKMKEKGDIPEGYSVSREKKERFSLILESASTNQTSMYLCASSLSVGEAFFGQGTRLTVV.

The genes are TRBV18 and TRBJ2-7; no reliable D call. The CDR3 runs 16 residues. Germline V gives CDR1 KGHSH, CDR2 LQKENI. V shed 2 bases and J shed 2 bases, with 16 bases lying between them. CDR3 residues: CASSPDVGRYPYEQYV. In DNA, the CDR3 is TGTGCCAGCTCACCAGATGTAGGCAGGTATCCCTACGAGCAGTACGTC.

This clone was seen a single time. The V call is TRBV28, the J call TRBJ1-5; D is perhaps TRBD1 (6 bases). The CDR3 consists of 15 residues. V was trimmed by 5 bases and J by 12 bases, leaving 23 bases between them. CDR1 and CDR2 from the germline V gene are MDHEN and SYDVKM. Here the CDR3 reads CASSPYTPGAGGQHF. As DNA, the CDR3 is TGTGCCAGCAGTCCGTATACTCCAGGGGCCGGCGGCCAGCATTTT.

The chain employs TRBV4-2 and TRBJ2-5, with 13 bases matching TRBD2. The junction had 9 bases not matched to a gene; V was cut back by 1 base and J by 4 bases. This CDR3 region has 18 residues. Germline CDR1 reads LGHNA; CDR2 reads YNFKEQ. The CDR3 loop reads CASSQGRLAGGIGETQYF. The CDR3 DNA reads TGTGCCAGCAGCCAAGGGAGACTAGCGGGAGGTATAGGAGAGACCCAGTACTTC.

This CDR3 is CASSYVRSTDTQYF. The CDR3 bases are TGTGCCAGCAGTTACGTCAGGAGCACAGATACGCAGTATTTT. The chain recombines TRBV6-5 with TRBJ2-3; no reliable D call. The CDR3 length is 14 residues. Germline CDR1 reads MNHEY; CDR2 reads SVGAGI. The V and J ends lost 2 bases and 0 bases respectively, with 6 bases between them.

The chain couples TRBV5-1 to TRBJ1-4; 11 bases are a match to TRBD1. The junction had 4 bases not matched to a gene; V was cut back by 1 base and J by 8 bases. Germline V gene sequence: CDR1 SGHRS, CDR2 YFSETQ. CDR3 size: 15 residues. The CDR3 here is CASSLLGTGGEKLFF. The CDR3 bases are TGCGCCAGCAGCTTGCTTGGGACAGGGGGAGAAAAACTGTTTTTT.

The CDR3 DNA follows: TGTGCCAGCAGCCACGAGCGGGATCTTTACAATGAGCAGTTCTTC. Encoded protein: CASSHERDLYNEQFF. This sequence joins TRBV7-9 and TRBJ2-1, with 7 positions matching TRBD2. J lost 4 bases, V lost 5 bases, and 8 bases had no gene match. CDR1 and CDR2 (germline): SEHNR, FQNEAQ (reference sequence). The CDR3 length is 15 residues. The full variable domain, rest sourced from reference TRBV7-9 and TRBJ2-1, is DTGVSQNPRHKITKRGQNVTFRCDPISEHNRLYWYRQTLGQGPEFLTYFQNEAQLEKSRLLSDRFSAERPKGSFSTLEIQRTEQGDSAMYLCASSHERDLYNEQFFGPGTRLTVL.

The gene calls are TRBV2 and TRBJ2-4; D is possibly TRBD1 (5 bases). The CDR3 sequence is 14 residues long. Trimming removed 1 base from V and 8 bases from J, with 12 bases in between. The germline gives CDR1 SNHLY, CDR2 FYNNEI. Here the CDR3 reads CASSEEVGAYIQYF. The CDR3 DNA sequence: TGTGCCAGCAGTGAAGAGGTAGGGGCCTACATTCAGTACTTC. Full variable domain (remainder filled in from reference TRBV2 and TRBJ2-4): EPEVTQTPSHQVTQMGQEVILRCVPISNHLYFYWYRQILGQKVEFLVSFYNNEISEKSEIFDDQFSVERPDGSNFTLKIRSTKLEDSAMYFCASSEEVGAYIQYFGAGTRLSVL.

This clone was seen only once. The rearrangement joins TRBV19 to TRBJ2-7, with D perhaps matching TRBD2 (5 bases). The V gene lost 1 base and the J gene lost 6 bases, with 10 bases spanning the gap. Germline V CDR1 and CDR2: LNHDA, SQIVND (reference sequence). The CDR3 consists of 13 residues. CDR3 coding DNA: TGTGCCAGTAGTATAGGCCCGGGGTTCGAGCAGTACTTC. Translation: CASSIGPGFEQYF.

This clone appeared a single time. The chain links TRBV5-1 to TRBJ2-3, with 8 bases that match TRBD2. CDR3 length: 12 amino acids. Trimming removed 0 bases from V and 14 bases from J; junction bases left unmatched: 5. Germline V gene lookup returns CDR1 SGHRS and CDR2 YFSETQ. For the CDR3, the DNA is TGCGCCAGCAGCTTGGCGGGGGGGCGTGCGTATTTT. The encoded protein is CASSLAGGRAYF.

This clone was recorded a few times. The chain has TRBV6-7 and TRBJ1-4, with a weak D call TRBD1 (6 bases). TRBV6-7 is marked as an open reading frame, function uncertain. The V and J ends lost 8 bases and 4 bases respectively, with 14 bases between them. The CDR3 extends over 14 amino acids. The CDR3 nucleotides are TGTGCCAGCCGGGGGGACACCTATAATGAAAAACTGTTTTTT. This gives the protein CASRGDTYNEKLFF.

This chain connects TRBV7-3 to TRBJ1-5; TRBD1 matches 10 bases. Germline values: CDR1 SGHTA, CDR2 FQGTGA. V lost 5 bases, J lost 2 bases, and 18 bases stayed unmatched. CDR3 length: 20 residues. DNA of the CDR3: TGTGCCAGCAGCCCGCCCTCCCGACAGGGGGCGCGATGTGGCAATCAGCCCCAGCATTTT. Amino acids: CASSPPSRQGARCGNQPQHF.

The chain has TRBV6-1 and TRBJ1-3; D gene ambiguous. Per germline, CDR1 MNHNS and CDR2 SASEGT. The V end lost 2 bases, the J end lost 6 bases, and 5 bases lay between the germline ends. The CDR3 totals 12 residues. The CDR3: CASSETENTIYF. The CDR3 nucleotides are TGTGCCAGCAGTGAAACAGAAAACACCATATATTTT.